This entry concerns a single TCR beta chain. This table comes from immunoSEQ multiplex PCR, and its TCRdb copy is limited to in-frame clones, with some not included. Altogether about 84,000 clones are present, around 85% being singletons, with the ten largest covering 0.22%. The data were taken from a study of OX40 agonist ivuxolimab in advanced cancers. Study in general: Patients received ivuxolimab, an intravenous treatment, every 2 weeks at 0.01 to 10 mg/kg.

Trimming at V came to 10 bases and at J to 7 bases, leaving 9 bases not matched to a gene. Germline loops: CDR1 MDHEN, CDR2 SYDVKM. This CDR3 region has 14 residues. J is TRBJ2-1 and V is TRBV28; 11 nucleotides align to TRBD1. This TCR was sampled from an adult with an advanced solid tumor such as melanoma, head and neck, liver or kidney cancer. The sequencing used CD4+ or CD8+ T cells sorted from blood, collected in a trial of the OX40 agonist ivuxolimab. The CDR3 nucleotides read TGTGCCACCTCCGGGACAGGGGGGAGTAATGAGCAGTTCTTC. It yields the protein CATSGTGGSNEQFF.